Shown below are 7 T cell receptor beta chains from a single sample sequenced in a study of blood T cell repertoires in COVID-19. Sequenced by immunoSEQ multiplex PCR; TCRdb stores in-frame clones only, minus some. The data show fewer than 350,000 clones, approximately 88% seen once. Sequencing was carried out using PBMCs or T cells enriched from blood (not recorded which). These receptor sequences come from a man between 60 and 70 years old who had recovered from COVID-19.

The chain carries TRBV19 and TRBJ2-3; D ambiguous. The CDR3 totals 13 residues. Trimming stripped 6 bases from V and 2 bases from J, with 9 bases between. The V gene's germline CDR1 is LNHDA and CDR2 SQIVND (reference sequence). Written as DNA, the CDR3 is TGTGCCAGTAGGGATACTAACACAGATACGCAGTATTTT. It is translated as CASRDTNTDTQYF.

This chain uses TRBV19 with TRBJ2-1; 10 nucleotides align to TRBD1. Per the germline V gene, CDR1 is LNHDA and CDR2 is SQIVND (reference sequence). This CDR3 is 15 amino acids long. V shed 8 bases, J shed 6 bases, and the junction held 10 bases outside the gene matches. Written as DNA, the CDR3 is TGTGCCAGTTCTACCCGGGACAGGGGTCTCAATGAGCAGTTCTTC. The encoded protein is CASSTRDRGLNEQFF.

The chain couples TRBV5-4 to TRBJ2-7; 10 positions match TRBD1. Looked up from germline, CDR1 is SGHNT and CDR2 is YYREEE (reference sequence). The CDR3 covers 14 residues. J lost 6 bases, V lost 4 bases, and 7 bases had no gene match. The CDR3 region has the DNA TGTGCCAGCAGCCCGACAGGGGGCCAGCGCGAGCAGTACTTC. Its translation is CASSPTGGQREQYF.

The chain carries TRBV5-1 and TRBJ2-5; D not resolved. V lost 1 base, J lost 2 bases, and 9 bases lay in between. The V gene's germline CDR1 is SGHRS and CDR2 YFSETQ. The CDR3 is 14 amino acids. The CDR3 nucleotides read TGCGCCAGCAGCTTGCTGCAGACTCAAGAGACCCAGTACTTC. This translates into CASSLLQTQETQYF.

V and J are TRBV7-9 and TRBJ2-7; 9 bases align to TRBD2. Germline V gives CDR1 SEHNR, CDR2 FQNEAQ (reference sequence). Germline trimming cut 3 bases from V and 2 bases from J; bases unmatched to any gene: 14. CDR3 size: 18 residues. The CDR3 loop is CASSFPPLSSGNTYEQYF. The CDR3 DNA reads as TGTGCCAGCAGCTTTCCCCCTCTATCTAGCGGGAATACCTACGAGCAGTACTTC. Full variable domain (missing parts from reference TRBV7-9 and TRBJ2-7): DTGVSQNPRHKITKRGQNVTFRCDPISEHNRLYWYRQTLGQGPEFLTYFQNEAQLEKSRLLSDRFSAERPKGSFSTLEIQRTEQGDSAMYLCASSFPPLSSGNTYEQYFGPGTRLTVT.

The V and J genes are TRBV23-1 and TRBJ1-1; no reliable D call. TRBV23-1 is marked as an open reading frame, function uncertain. Trimming shortened V by 0 bases and J by 0 bases, and 14 bases separated the two germline ends. The CDR3 spans 17 residues. CDR3 protein: CASSQSRLAIVNTEAFF. The CDR3 nucleotides read TGCGCCAGCAGTCAATCTCGGTTAGCAATCGTGAACACTGAAGCTTTCTTT.

The chain employs TRBV27 and TRBJ1-6; 8 nucleotides align to TRBD1. The trim removed 4 bases at V and 10 bases at J, leaving 6 bases unmatched. Germline V lookup: CDR1 MNHEY, CDR2 SMNVEV (reference sequence). The length of the CDR3 is 14 residues. CDR3 in amino acids: CASSWDRFSSPLHF. The CDR3 DNA follows: TGTGCCAGCAGTTGGGACAGGTTTTCCTCACCCCTCCACTTT.